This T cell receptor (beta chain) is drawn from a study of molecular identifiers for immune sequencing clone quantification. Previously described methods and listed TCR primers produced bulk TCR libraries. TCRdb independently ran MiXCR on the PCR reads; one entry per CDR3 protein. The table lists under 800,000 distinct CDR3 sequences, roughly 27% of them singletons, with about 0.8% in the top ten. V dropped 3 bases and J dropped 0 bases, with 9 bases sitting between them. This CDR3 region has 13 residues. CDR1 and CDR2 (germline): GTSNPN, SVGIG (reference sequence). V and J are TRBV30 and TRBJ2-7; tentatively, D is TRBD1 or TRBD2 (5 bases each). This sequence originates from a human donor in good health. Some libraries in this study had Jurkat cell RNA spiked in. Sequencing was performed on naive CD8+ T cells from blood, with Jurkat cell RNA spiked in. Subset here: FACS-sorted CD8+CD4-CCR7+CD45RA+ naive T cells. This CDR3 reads CAWSGANSYEQYF. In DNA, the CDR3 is TGTGCCTGGAGCGGGGCCAACTCCTACGAGCAGTACTTC.